Following are 26 T cell receptor beta chains from one sample sequenced in a study of CD8 T cells in ankylosing spondylitis. MiXCR was run by TCRdb on the 5' RACE reads, yielding one entry per CDR3 protein. The table records fewer than 250,000 distinct CDR3 sequences, roughly a third of them present only once. Sequenced sample: blood, either unsorted or a sorted T cell fraction (not recorded which). Receptors were obtained from a male donor with ankylosing spondylitis or in good health (not recorded which).

This chain links TRBV20-1 with TRBJ2-3, with D tentatively TRBD1 or TRBD2 (6 bases each). CDR3 length: 15 residues. Germline V gene data show CDR1 as DFQATT and CDR2 as SNEGSKA (reference sequence). V was pared by 0 bases and J by 2 bases, with 12 bases between. CDR3 sequence: CSARDGGDTTDTQYF. The CDR3 coding sequence is TGCAGTGCTAGAGATGGAGGGGACACCACAGATACGCAGTATTTT.

CDR3 sequence: CASSQDQLGYTGELFF. The DNA for the CDR3 is TGTGCCAGCAGCCAAGATCAACTAGGGTACACCGGGGAGCTGTTTTTT. The chain employs TRBV4-2 and TRBJ2-2; tentatively, D is TRBD2 (5 bases). Per germline, CDR1 LGHNA and CDR2 YNFKEQ. This CDR3 is built from 16 residues. Trimming pared 0 bases from V and 3 bases from J, leaving 11 bases between.

This clonotype was counted a few times. The chain combines TRBV20-1 with TRBJ2-7; D is unclear. Germline CDR1 reads DFQATT; CDR2 reads SNEGSKA (reference sequence). CDR3 length: 15 residues. V was clipped by 5 bases and J by 3 bases, with 20 bases between them. Here the CDR3 DNA reads TGCAGTGCTCCTACAGACCGATATGAGAACTACGAGCAGTACTTC. It translates to CSAPTDRYENYEQYF.

This chain uses TRBV29-1 with TRBJ2-1; the match to TRBD2 covers 11 bases. The germline CDR1 and CDR2 sequences are SQVTM and ANQGSEA. The V gene end was trimmed by 6 bases and the J gene end by 4 bases; junction bases not matched to a gene: 11. The CDR3 contains 16 residues. The CDR3 DNA follows: TGCAGCGTAGATGACCCTAGCGGGGGGAGTTACAATGAGCAGTTCTTC. This encodes CSVDDPSGGSYNEQFF.

The chain carries TRBV7-2 and TRBJ2-2, with D tentatively TRBD2 (7 bases). Looked up from germline, CDR1 is SGHTA and CDR2 is FQGNSA. Trimming removed 5 bases from V and 0 bases from J, with 10 bases in between. The CDR3 has 15 amino acids. CDR3 sequence (DNA): TGTGCCAGCAGCGGGAGGGGGGCGAACACCGGGGAGCTGTTTTTT. Amino acids: CASSGRGANTGELFF.

The rearrangement links TRBV5-5 to TRBJ2-1; TRBD1 agrees at 7 bases. This CDR3 has 15 residues. Germline V gene sequence: CDR1 SGHKS, CDR2 YYEKEE (reference sequence). V dropped 0 bases and J dropped 2; count of bases not matched to a gene: 2. CDR3 region: CASSLEGATYNEQFF. The CDR3 DNA sequence: TGTGCCAGCAGCTTGGAGGGGGCCACCTACAATGAGCAGTTCTTC.

This clonotype is categorized as medium-sized. The chain joins TRBV20-1 to TRBJ2-5; 7 nucleotides line up with TRBD2. This CDR3 is 12 amino acids long. The germline CDR1 and CDR2 sequences are DFQATT and SNEGSKA (reference sequence). J lost 3 bases, V lost 8 bases, and 6 bases had no gene match. This CDR3 reads CSSTSEEETQYF. The CDR3 DNA sequence: TGCAGTTCCACTAGCGAGGAAGAGACCCAGTACTTC.

V gene TRBV29-1 combines with J gene TRBJ1-4, with D possibly TRBD1 on 5 matching bases. Trimming shortened V by 0 bases and J by 0 bases, and 5 bases separated the two germline ends. The CDR3 is 14 residues long. Germline values: CDR1 SQVTM, CDR2 ANQGSEA. DNA of the CDR3: TGCAGCGTTGAAGAGGGGGCAACTAATGAAAAACTGTTTTTT. Its protein is CSVEEGATNEKLFF.

This clonotype was seen repeatedly, ten times or more. This chain links TRBV20-1 with TRBJ2-3; D call uncertain. The CDR3 spans 12 residues. Deletions cut 3 bases from V and 0 bases from J, with 4 bases between. The germline gives CDR1 DFQATT, CDR2 SNEGSKA (reference sequence). The CDR3 bases are TGCAGTGCTAGTGAGAGCACAGATACGCAGTATTTT. This translates into CSASESTDTQYF.

The V gene is TRBV6-5, the J gene TRBJ1-5; 7 bases fit TRBD1. V shed 6 bases and J 3 bases; nucleotides not matched to a gene: 5. Germline V CDR1 and CDR2: MNHEY, SVGAGI. CDR3 size: 14 residues. CDR3 nucleotides: TGTGCCAGCAGCCAAACAGGGGCCAATCAGCCCCAGCATTTT. It is translated as CASSQTGANQPQHF.

This clonotype appeared a few times. This chain uses TRBV20-1 with TRBJ1-2; possible D gene TRBD1, 5 bases. Germline-derived CDR1 and CDR2 are DFQATT and SNEGSKA (reference sequence). The CDR3 sequence is 15 residues long. With 6 bases removed from V and 2 bases from J, the gap between germline ends came to 19 bases. CDR3 region: CSAINGQGGNYGYTF. For the CDR3, the DNA is TGCAGTGCCATCAACGGGCAGGGAGGCAACTATGGCTACACCTTC.

The chain carries TRBV20-1 and TRBJ1-1; D is ambiguous. V was clipped by 6 bases and J by 7 bases, with 9 bases between them. Germline CDR1 reads DFQATT; CDR2 reads SNEGSKA (reference sequence). There are 10 residues in the CDR3. The CDR3, as DNA: TGCAGTGCCTGGCAAGTTGAAGCTTTCTTT. Protein product: CSAWQVEAFF.

The rearrangement links TRBV20-1 to TRBJ2-7; 7 nucleotides match TRBD1. Germline V CDR1 and CDR2: DFQATT, SNEGSKA (reference sequence). V shed 2 bases and J 7 bases; nucleotides not matched to a gene: 11. There are 14 residues in the CDR3. The CDR3: CSARYTRTGREQYF. CDR3 DNA: TGCAGTGCTAGATACACCCGGACAGGAAGAGAGCAGTACTTC.

The rearrangement uses TRBV5-1 and TRBJ2-1; 9 bases align to TRBD2. Germline CDR1 and CDR2: SGHRS and YFSETQ. This CDR3 is built from 16 residues. J gave up 6 bases and V 0 bases, and 7 bases lay outside the gene matches. CDR3 sequence (DNA): TGCGCCAGCAGCTTGGTGGGCGGGGGGGCCAGCAATGAGCAGTTCTTC. The encoded protein is CASSLVGGGASNEQFF.

The chain carries TRBV28 and TRBJ2-3, with TRBD1 as a possible D gene (5 bases). Germline lookup yields CDR1 MDHEN and CDR2 SYDVKM. The germline V and J ends were trimmed by 3 bases and 1 base, with 11 bases remaining between them. The CDR3 contains 15 residues. The CDR3: CASSLPGFGTDTQYF. The CDR3 DNA follows: TGTGCCAGCAGTTTGCCAGGGTTTGGCACAGATACGCAGTATTTT.

This clonotype has a handful of counts. The chain couples TRBV27 to TRBJ1-1; a possible D gene is TRBD1 (5 bases). Trimming took 9 bases from V and 5 from J, leaving 16 bases between them. This CDR3 contains 13 residues. CDR1 is MNHEY, CDR2 SMNVEV, per germline (reference sequence). The CDR3 is CASGGGSRTEAFF. DNA of the CDR3: TGTGCCAGTGGGGGGGGGTCCCGAACTGAAGCTTTCTTT.

The CDR3 sequence is CASRPQGVDTQYF. The CDR3 region has the DNA TGTGCCAGCAGGCCGCAGGGTGTGGATACGCAGTATTTT. The chain uses TRBV12-3 or TRBV12-4 and TRBJ2-3; D possibly corresponds to TRBD1 (5 bases). Trimming took off 6 bases at V and 6 bases at J, with 13 bases between the two ends. This CDR3 is 13 amino acids long.

The chain carries TRBV4-1 and TRBJ2-1; weak D call: TRBD2 (6 bases). The CDR3 is 16 amino acids. The V gene's germline CDR1 is MGHRA and CDR2 YSYEKL. V gave up 4 bases and J gave up 0 bases, with 13 bases separating them. The DNA of the CDR3 is TGCGCCAGCAGCCCGAGTGGGGACTCCTCCTACAATGAGCAGTTCTTC. Amino acid sequence: CASSPSGDSSYNEQFF.

This clonotype was detected a few times. This chain joins TRBV2 and TRBJ2-3, with 7 bases lining up with TRBD2. The length of the CDR3 is 13 residues. V lost 7 bases and J lost 4; bases outside the gene matches: 5. Germline-derived CDR1 and CDR2 are SNHLY and FYNNEI. This CDR3 reads CASKRREADTQYF. DNA of the CDR3: TGTGCCAGCAAAAGACGGGAGGCAGATACGCAGTATTTT.

The chain links TRBV12-3 or TRBV12-4 to TRBJ1-2, with D possibly being TRBD1 (5 bases). V lost 5 bases and J 4 bases, leaving 14 bases between the germline ends. The CDR3 spans 14 residues. Written as DNA, the CDR3 is TGTGCCAGCAGTATAAGGGGAAATCCCTATGGCTACACCTTC. It codes for CASSIRGNPYGYTF.

V is TRBV28 and J is TRBJ2-7; D is undetermined. The CDR3 covers 14 residues. Deletions cut 4 bases from V and 4 bases from J, with 14 bases between. Germline-derived CDR1 and CDR2 are MDHEN and SYDVKM. CDR3 in amino acids: CASSSFLGRYEQYF. CDR3 nucleotide sequence: TGTGCCAGCAGTTCATTCCTGGGTCGTTACGAGCAGTACTTC.

This chain joins TRBV6-1 and TRBJ2-3; D is perhaps TRBD1 (5 bases). From germline, CDR1 is MNHNS and CDR2 SASEGT. This CDR3 region has 14 residues. The V end was cut by 6 bases, the J end by 3 bases, with 13 bases between. As DNA, the CDR3 is TGTGCCAGCAGCCGGTCACAGGCGACAGATACGCAGTATTTT. Its translation is CASSRSQATDTQYF.

V gene TRBV7-8 combines with J gene TRBJ2-3; 7 nucleotides line up with TRBD2. V dropped 4 bases and J dropped 4; count of bases not matched to a gene: 8. The CDR3 runs to 15 residues. CDR1 and CDR2 from the germline V gene are SGHVS and FQNEAQ. The CDR3: CASSSQTSNADTQYF. For the CDR3, the DNA is TGTGCCAGCAGCTCCCAGACTAGCAATGCAGATACGCAGTATTTT.

This chain connects TRBV20-1 to TRBJ2-6, with 8 positions matching TRBD1. Germline lookup yields CDR1 DFQATT and CDR2 SNEGSKA (reference sequence). The ends lost 6 bases at V and 2 bases at J; junction bases unmatched: 6. The CDR3 loop spans 15 amino acids. CDR3 nucleotide sequence: TGCAGTGCGTCCGACAGGGGCACTGGGGCCAACGTCCTGACTTTC. Protein: CSASDRGTGANVLTF.

This clonotype was detected many times. The rearrangement joins TRBV10-3 to TRBJ2-1; D possibly corresponds to TRBD1 (5 bases). CDR1 is ENHRY and CDR2 is SYGVKD in the germline V gene. V gave up 6 bases and J gave up 8 bases, with 11 bases separating them. This CDR3 is built from 12 residues. In DNA, the CDR3 is TGTGCCATCAGGGCGCAGACAGATGAGCAGTTCTTC. It encodes CAIRAQTDEQFF.

The chain has TRBV7-6 and TRBJ2-5, with TRBD1 matching over 11 bases. Germline values: CDR1 SGHVS, CDR2 FNYEAQ. V shed 5 bases and J 4 bases; nucleotides not matched to a gene: 6. This CDR3 has 15 amino acids. The CDR3 reads CASSRGDRGSETQYF. CDR3 in DNA: TGTGCCAGCAGCCGCGGGGACAGGGGGTCAGAGACCCAGTACTTC.